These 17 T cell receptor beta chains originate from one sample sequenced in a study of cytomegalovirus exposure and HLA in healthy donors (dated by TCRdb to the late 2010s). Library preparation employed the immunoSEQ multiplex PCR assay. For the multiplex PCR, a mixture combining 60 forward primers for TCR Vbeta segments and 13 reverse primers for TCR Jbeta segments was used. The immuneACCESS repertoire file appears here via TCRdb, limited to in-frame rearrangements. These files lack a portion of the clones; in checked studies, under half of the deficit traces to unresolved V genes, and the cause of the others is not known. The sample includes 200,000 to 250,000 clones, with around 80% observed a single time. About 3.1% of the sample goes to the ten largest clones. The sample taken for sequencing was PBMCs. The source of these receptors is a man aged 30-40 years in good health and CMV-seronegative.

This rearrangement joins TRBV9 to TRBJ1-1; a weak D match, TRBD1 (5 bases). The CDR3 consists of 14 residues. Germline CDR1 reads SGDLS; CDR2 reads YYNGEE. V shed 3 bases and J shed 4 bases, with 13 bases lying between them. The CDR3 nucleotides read TGTGCCAGCAGCGCCGATGGGGGGGGCACTGAAGCTTTCTTT. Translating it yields CASSADGGGTEAFF.

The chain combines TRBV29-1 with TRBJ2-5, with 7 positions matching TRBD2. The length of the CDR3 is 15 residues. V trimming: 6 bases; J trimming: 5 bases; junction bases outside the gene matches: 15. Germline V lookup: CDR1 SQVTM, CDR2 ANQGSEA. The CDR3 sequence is CSVGASGLAGETQYF. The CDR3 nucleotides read TGCAGCGTAGGGGCTAGCGGCCTGGCGGGGGAGACCCAGTACTTC.

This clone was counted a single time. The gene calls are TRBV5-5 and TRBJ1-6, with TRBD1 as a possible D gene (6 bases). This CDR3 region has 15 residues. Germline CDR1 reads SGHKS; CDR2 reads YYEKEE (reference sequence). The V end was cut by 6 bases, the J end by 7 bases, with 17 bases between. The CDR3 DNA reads TGTGCCAGCAAGGAAGGCAGGCAGGGGAATTCACCCCTCCACTTT. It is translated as CASKEGRQGNSPLHF.

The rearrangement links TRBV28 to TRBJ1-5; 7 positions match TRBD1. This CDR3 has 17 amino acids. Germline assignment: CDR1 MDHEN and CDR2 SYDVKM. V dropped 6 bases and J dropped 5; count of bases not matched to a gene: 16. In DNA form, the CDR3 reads TGTGCCAGCAGCTCCCGGGACAGAAATTTTCATGATCAGCCCCAGCATTTT. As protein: CASSSRDRNFHDQPQHF.

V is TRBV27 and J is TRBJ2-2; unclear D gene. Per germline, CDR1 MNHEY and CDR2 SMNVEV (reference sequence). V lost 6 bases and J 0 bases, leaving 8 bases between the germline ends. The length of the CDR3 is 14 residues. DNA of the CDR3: TGTGCCAGCAGCCCAACTACGAACACCGGGGAGCTGTTTTTT. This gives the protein CASSPTTNTGELFF.

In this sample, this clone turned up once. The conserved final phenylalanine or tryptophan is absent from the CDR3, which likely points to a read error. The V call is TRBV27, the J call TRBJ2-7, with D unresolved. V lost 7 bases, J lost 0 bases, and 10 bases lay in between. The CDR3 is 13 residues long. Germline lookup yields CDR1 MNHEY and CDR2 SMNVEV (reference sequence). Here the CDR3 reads CASKQSISYEQYS. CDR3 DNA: TGTGCCAGCAAACAGTCTATCTCCTACGAGCAGTACTCC.

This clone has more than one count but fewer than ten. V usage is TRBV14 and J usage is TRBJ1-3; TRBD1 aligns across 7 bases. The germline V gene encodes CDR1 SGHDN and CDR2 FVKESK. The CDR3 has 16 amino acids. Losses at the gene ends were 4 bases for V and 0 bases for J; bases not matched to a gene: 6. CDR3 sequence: CASSRGTVLSGNTIYF. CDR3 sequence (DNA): TGTGCCAGCAGCCGCGGGACAGTCCTCTCTGGAAACACCATATATTTT.

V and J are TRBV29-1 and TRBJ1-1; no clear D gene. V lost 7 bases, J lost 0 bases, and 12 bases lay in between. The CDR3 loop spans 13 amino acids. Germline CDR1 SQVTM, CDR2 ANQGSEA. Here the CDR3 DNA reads TGCAGCGCGGCGGGTCCCATGAACACTGAAGCTTTCTTT. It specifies CSAAGPMNTEAFF.

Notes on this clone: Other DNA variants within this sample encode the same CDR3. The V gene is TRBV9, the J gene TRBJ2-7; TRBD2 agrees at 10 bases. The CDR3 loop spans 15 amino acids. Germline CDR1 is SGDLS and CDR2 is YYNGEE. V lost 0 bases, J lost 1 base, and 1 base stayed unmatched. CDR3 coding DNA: TGTGCCAGCAGCGTAGGGACTAGCGGATCCTACGAGCAGTACTTC. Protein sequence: CASSVGTSGSYEQYF.

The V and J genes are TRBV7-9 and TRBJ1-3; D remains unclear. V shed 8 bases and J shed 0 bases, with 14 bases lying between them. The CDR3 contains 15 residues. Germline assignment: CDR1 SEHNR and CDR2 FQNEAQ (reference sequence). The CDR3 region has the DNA TGTGCCAGCGGACTGCGGGAGAGCTCTGGAAACACCATATATTTT. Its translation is CASGLRESSGNTIYF.

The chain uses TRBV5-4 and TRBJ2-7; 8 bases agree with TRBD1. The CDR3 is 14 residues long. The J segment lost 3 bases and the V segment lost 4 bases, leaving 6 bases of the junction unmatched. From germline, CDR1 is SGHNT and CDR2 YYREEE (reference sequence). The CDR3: CASSTRTGSYEQYF. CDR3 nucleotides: TGTGCCAGCAGCACCCGGACAGGGAGCTACGAGCAGTACTTC.

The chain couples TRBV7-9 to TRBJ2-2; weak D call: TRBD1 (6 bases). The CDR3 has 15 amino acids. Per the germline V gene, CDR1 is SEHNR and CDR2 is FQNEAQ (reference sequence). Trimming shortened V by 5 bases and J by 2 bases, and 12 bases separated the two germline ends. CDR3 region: CASSPRQANTGELFF. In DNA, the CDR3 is TGTGCCAGCAGCCCTAGACAGGCAAACACCGGGGAGCTGTTTTTT.

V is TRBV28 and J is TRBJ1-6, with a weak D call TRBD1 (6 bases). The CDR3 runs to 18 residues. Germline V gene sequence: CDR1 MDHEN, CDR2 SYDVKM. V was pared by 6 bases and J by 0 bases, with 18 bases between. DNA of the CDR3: TGTGCCAGCAGCCAGGGGCAGACTGGATCCTCCTATAATTCACCCCTCCACTTT. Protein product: CASSQGQTGSSYNSPLHF.

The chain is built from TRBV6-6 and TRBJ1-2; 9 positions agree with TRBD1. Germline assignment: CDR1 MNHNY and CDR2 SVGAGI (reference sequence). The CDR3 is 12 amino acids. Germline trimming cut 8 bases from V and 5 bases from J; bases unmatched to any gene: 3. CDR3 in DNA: TGTGCCAGCTTCGGACAGGGGTATGGCTACACCTTC. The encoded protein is CASFGQGYGYTF.

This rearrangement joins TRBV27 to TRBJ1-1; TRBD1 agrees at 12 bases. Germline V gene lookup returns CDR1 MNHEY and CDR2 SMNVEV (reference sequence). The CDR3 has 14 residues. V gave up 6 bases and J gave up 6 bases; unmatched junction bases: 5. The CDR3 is CASRGQGAPPEAFF. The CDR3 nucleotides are TGTGCCAGCAGGGGACAGGGGGCGCCCCCTGAAGCTTTCTTT.

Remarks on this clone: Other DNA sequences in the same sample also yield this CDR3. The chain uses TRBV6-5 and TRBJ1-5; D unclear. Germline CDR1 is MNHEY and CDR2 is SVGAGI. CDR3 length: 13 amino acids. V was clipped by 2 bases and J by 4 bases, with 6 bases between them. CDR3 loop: CASSYRENQPQHF. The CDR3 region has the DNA TGTGCCAGCAGTTACCGGGAAAATCAGCCCCAGCATTTT.

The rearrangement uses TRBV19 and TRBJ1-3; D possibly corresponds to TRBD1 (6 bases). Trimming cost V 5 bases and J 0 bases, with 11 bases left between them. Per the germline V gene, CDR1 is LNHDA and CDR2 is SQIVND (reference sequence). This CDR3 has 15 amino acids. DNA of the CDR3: TGTGCCAGTAGTTTTGGACAGCTCTCTGGAAACACCATATATTTT. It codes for CASSFGQLSGNTIYF.